Below, one T cell receptor (beta chain) is given with its context. What it binds is not known. This record comes from a study of shared clonotypes between healthy human individuals. Study-wide context: The study used three CD4 naive, three CD4 memory, two CD8 naive and one CD8 memory plate per donor. Whole-study findings and limits: Genetic and exposure-history diversity was limited by the small donor number.

Naive CD8 cells comprised CD45RO-negative, CCR7-positively selected cells, excluding terminally differentiated effector memory CD45RA+ cells. The junction had 7 bases not matched to a gene; V was cut back by 6 bases and J by 8 bases. The CDR3 length is 14 residues. CDR1 is SGHRS and CDR2 is YFSETQ in the germline V gene. The assay was carried out at the deep level. The method was immunoSEQ multiplex PCR; TCRdb's version includes in-frame clones alone and lacks a portion of them. The data contain about 2 million clones, about 95% of them singletons. Sequencing was done on a sample of naive CD8+ T cells sorted from blood. The origin of this receptor is a man aged 18 to 29 in good health. The V gene is TRBV5-1, the J gene TRBJ1-6, with 8 bases identical to TRBD1. CDR3 in amino acids: CASTEGQDHSPLHF. In DNA, the CDR3 is TGCGCCAGCACGGAGGGACAGGACCATTCACCCCTCCACTTT.